Each of the 26 T cell receptor beta chains below was sequenced from the same sample in a study of technical replicates of blood from a handful of donors. The protocol was immunoSEQ multiplex PCR, while the TCRdb copy is restricted to in-frame clones and leaves out a portion. The sample comprises over 85,000 clones, about 95% of which are singletons, and about 0.3% rests with the top ten. Sequenced input: T cells isolated from PBMCs. The source is a human donor in good health.

The chain couples TRBV4-2 to TRBJ1-3; D might be TRBD1 (5 bases). The CDR3 covers 17 residues. Germline CDR1 is LGHNA and CDR2 is YNFKEQ. V dropped 0 bases and J dropped 0 bases, with 12 bases sitting between them. CDR3 protein: CASSQEAGPPSGNTIYF. CDR3 nucleotides: TGTGCCAGCAGCCAAGAAGCGGGGCCCCCCTCTGGAAACACCATATATTTT.

V usage is TRBV6-5 and J usage is TRBJ2-5; 9 bases align to TRBD1. Germline V gene sequence: CDR1 MNHEY, CDR2 SVGAGI. This CDR3 has 16 residues. Unmatched junction bases numbered 4, after V lost 0 bases and J lost 2 bases. Here the CDR3 reads CASSYSTGQGQETQYF. CDR3 coding DNA: TGTGCCAGCAGTTACTCGACGGGACAGGGACAAGAGACCCAGTACTTC.

The chain is built from TRBV6-1 and TRBJ2-7; D possibly corresponds to TRBD2 (6 bases). The germline gives CDR1 MNHNS, CDR2 SASEGT. Trimming shortened V by 6 bases and J by 5 bases, and 17 bases separated the two germline ends. There are 14 residues in the CDR3. In nucleotides, the CDR3 is TGTGCCAGCAGCGACGTCGGGAGTAACCACGAGCAGTACTTC. Amino acid sequence: CASSDVGSNHEQYF.

This chain links TRBV6-1 with TRBJ2-1; 8 bases map to TRBD1. After removal of 6 bases from V and 3 bases from J, the junction contained 7 bases not matched to a gene. Germline assignment: CDR1 MNHNS and CDR2 SASEGT. The CDR3 is made up of 15 amino acids. CDR3 in amino acids: CASSSTGAGYNEQFF. CDR3 nucleotides: TGTGCCAGCAGCTCGACAGGGGCGGGCTACAATGAGCAGTTCTTC.

This clone appeared once. Written as DNA, the CDR3 is TGCGCCAGCAGCTTGCGAGGCGGCTCCTACGAGCAGTACTTC. This translates into CASSLRGGSYEQYF. This chain joins TRBV5-1 and TRBJ2-7; unclear D gene. Per the germline V gene, CDR1 is SGHRS and CDR2 is YFSETQ. Trimming took off 1 base at V and 0 bases at J, with 8 bases between the two ends. There are 14 residues in the CDR3.

The chain employs TRBV10-3 and TRBJ2-1, with TRBD2 identical over 7 bases. The germline V gene has CDR1 ENHRY and CDR2 SYGVKD. The junction had 0 bases not matched to a gene; V was cut back by 2 bases and J by 2 bases. The CDR3 runs to 14 residues. The CDR3 sequence: CAISERGAYNEQFF. CDR3 bases: TGTGCCATCAGTGAGCGGGGGGCCTACAATGAGCAGTTCTTC.

The table lists this clone with a count of one. This chain connects TRBV14 to TRBJ2-5; no clear D. Germline V gene sequence: CDR1 SGHDN, CDR2 FVKESK. The ends were cut back, 1 base at V and 3 bases at J, with 6 bases in the middle. The CDR3 runs 13 residues. The CDR3 spells CASSQGAKETQYF. The DNA for the CDR3 is TGTGCCAGCAGCCAAGGAGCGAAAGAGACCCAGTACTTC. Complete variable domain (other parts from reference TRBV14 and TRBJ2-5): EAGVTQFPSHSVIEKGQTVTLRCDPISGHDNLYWYRRVMGKEIKFLLHFVKESKQDESGMPNNRFLAERTGGTYSTLKVQPAELEDSGVYFCASSQGAKETQYFGPGTRLLVL.

V is TRBV27 and J is TRBJ2-7, with a tentative D call TRBD2 (5 bases). This CDR3 has 13 residues. Germline V gives CDR1 MNHEY, CDR2 SMNVEV (reference sequence). V was clipped by 4 bases and J by 2 bases, with 9 bases between them. The CDR3 is CASSWGEAYEQYF. In nucleotides, the CDR3 is TGTGCCAGCAGTTGGGGAGAAGCCTACGAGCAGTACTTC.

The chain uses TRBV9 and TRBJ2-3, with 14 bases aligning to TRBD2. Unmatched junction bases numbered 4, after V lost 0 bases and J lost 4 bases. The CDR3 runs 17 residues. The germline CDR1 and CDR2 sequences are SGDLS and YYNGEE. CDR3 residues: CASSVVTSGRAPDTQYF. In nucleotides, the CDR3 is TGTGCCAGCAGCGTAGTGACTAGCGGGAGGGCACCAGATACGCAGTATTTT.

The chain links TRBV5-6 to TRBJ1-2; 7 nucleotides agree with TRBD1. Germline assignment: CDR1 SGHDT and CDR2 YYEEEE. CDR3 size: 14 residues. J lost 5 bases, V lost 0 bases, and 4 bases had no gene match. The CDR3 here is CASSLDRGGYGYTF. The CDR3 region has the DNA TGTGCCAGCAGCTTGGACAGGGGAGGTTATGGCTACACCTTC.

The chain carries TRBV27 and TRBJ2-3; 7 bases are shared with TRBD2. V lost 3 bases to trimming and J lost 4 bases; unmatched junction nucleotides: 7. The CDR3 sequence is 15 residues long. Germline V gene sequence: CDR1 MNHEY, CDR2 SMNVEV (reference sequence). The CDR3: CASSFGLGASDTQYF. As DNA, the CDR3 is TGTGCCAGCAGTTTCGGACTAGGGGCGTCAGATACGCAGTATTTT.

This chain connects TRBV29-1 to TRBJ2-3; 9 nucleotides match TRBD2. The CDR3 totals 15 residues. J lost 0 bases, V lost 4 bases, and 5 bases had no gene match. Looked up from germline, CDR1 is SQVTM and CDR2 is ANQGSEA. In DNA form, the CDR3 reads TGCAGCGTTGGTCCTAGCGGGGCTAGCACAGATACGCAGTATTTT. Translated: CSVGPSGASTDTQYF.

The rearrangement links TRBV4-1 to TRBJ2-7; no definite D call. V was shortened by 3 bases and J by 3 bases, with 9 bases between the two germline ends. The CDR3 sequence is 13 residues long. Germline V gene sequence: CDR1 MGHRA, CDR2 YSYEKL. In DNA, the CDR3 is TGCGCCAGCAGCCAGACTGTACTCTACGAGCAGTACTTC. It codes for CASSQTVLYEQYF.

J is TRBJ1-1 and V is TRBV7-9, with no clear D. Per germline, CDR1 SEHNR and CDR2 FQNEAQ (reference sequence). The CDR3 spans 13 residues. The V gene lost 5 bases and the J gene lost 1 base, with 8 bases spanning the gap. The CDR3 bases are TGTGCCAGCAGCGACCGCGGGAACACTGAAGCTTTCTTT. Protein product: CASSDRGNTEAFF.

The J gene is TRBJ1-1, the V gene TRBV9, with TRBD1 as a possible D gene (5 bases). Germline-derived CDR1 and CDR2 are SGDLS and YYNGEE. Deletions cut 0 bases from V and 6 bases from J, with 15 bases between. This CDR3 contains 15 residues. The CDR3 DNA reads TGTGCCAGCAGCGTAGCCCCAGACAGTGACTCTGAAGCTTTCTTT. This codes for CASSVAPDSDSEAFF.

This sequence joins TRBV5-1 and TRBJ2-1; 11 bases align to TRBD2. V was clipped by 2 bases and J by 8 bases; unmatched bases: 9. This CDR3 contains 16 residues. CDR1 SGHRS and CDR2 YFSETQ come from the germline V gene. CDR3 nucleotides: TGCGCCAGCAGCTTCTTGACTAGCGGGATAAACGATGAGCAGTTCTTC. This translates into CASSFLTSGINDEQFF.

The chain's CDR3 is CASSEAGGTDTQYF. CDR3 nucleotides: TGTGCCAGCAGCGAGGCGGGGGGCACAGATACGCAGTATTTT. The V gene is TRBV6-5, the J gene TRBJ2-3; 7 nucleotides agree with TRBD2. V dropped 6 bases and J dropped 1; count of bases not matched to a gene: 4. The CDR3 totals 14 residues. Germline V lookup: CDR1 MNHEY, CDR2 SVGAGI.

This clone was picked up a small number of times. V gene TRBV5-1 combines with J gene TRBJ2-1; TRBD2 aligns across 7 bases. Germline V lookup: CDR1 SGHRS, CDR2 YFSETQ. The CDR3 sequence is 15 residues long. Germline trimming cut 5 bases from V and 4 bases from J; bases unmatched to any gene: 9. In DNA, the CDR3 is TGCGCCAGCAGATTAAAAAGCGGGGTATACAATGAGCAGTTCTTC. Translated: CASRLKSGVYNEQFF.

The chain couples TRBV7-3 to TRBJ2-1; the match to TRBD2 covers 9 bases. This CDR3 is 15 amino acids long. With V trimmed by 5 bases and J by 5 bases, 7 bases remained unmatched. Germline-derived CDR1 and CDR2 are SGHTA and FQGTGA. Here the CDR3 reads CASSASGTSNNEQFF. CDR3 nucleotides: TGTGCCAGCAGCGCCTCCGGGACTAGCAACAATGAGCAGTTCTTC. Variable domain in full (rest from reference TRBV7-3 and TRBJ2-1): GAGVSQTPSNKVTEKGKYVELRCDPISGHTALYWYRQSLGQGPEFLIYFQGTGAADDSGLPNDRFFAVRPEGSVSTLKIQRTERGDSAVYLCASSASGTSNNEQFFGPGTRLTVL.

This clone has only a few counts. The same CDR3 also results from other DNA sequences found in this sample. The V call is TRBV4-1, the J call TRBJ2-7; 8 bases line up with TRBD2. CDR3 length: 15 residues. Germline assignment: CDR1 MGHRA and CDR2 YSYEKL. The J segment lost 2 bases and the V segment lost 1 base, leaving 4 bases of the junction unmatched. The CDR3 DNA is TGCGCCAGCAGCCAAGGCCTAGCGGGCGCCTACGAGCAGTACTTC. Protein: CASSQGLAGAYEQYF.

This chain connects TRBV4-3 to TRBJ2-3; D might be TRBD2 (6 bases). Germline V lookup: CDR1 LGHNA, CDR2 YSLEER. Deletions cut 1 base from V and 3 bases from J, with 11 bases between. This CDR3 comprises 15 residues. The CDR3 is CASSQGWRETDTQYF. CDR3 sequence (DNA): TGCGCCAGCAGCCAAGGATGGCGGGAAACAGATACGCAGTATTTT.

The chain is built from TRBV25-1 and TRBJ1-2, with TRBD1 identical over 7 bases. Germline CDR1 and CDR2: MGHDK and SYGVNS. This CDR3 is 16 amino acids long. V gave up 1 base and J gave up 6 bases; unmatched junction bases: 11. The CDR3 DNA reads TGTGCCAGCAGTGAATTAGGCCAGGGGGAGGTTAATGGCTACACCTTC. Protein sequence: CASSELGQGEVNGYTF.

This chain links TRBV10-3 with TRBJ1-1; D may be TRBD1 (5 bases). V lost 11 bases and J 4 bases, leaving 14 bases between the germline ends. CDR3 length: 12 amino acids. Germline CDR1 is ENHRY and CDR2 is SYGVKD. The CDR3 DNA follows: TGTGCCTCGAGCGGGGGGACCACTGAAGCTTTCTTT. Its translation is CASSGGTTEAFF.

This clone was found once. The V gene is TRBV4-1, the J gene TRBJ2-1; 11 bases align to TRBD2. Germline CDR1 and CDR2: MGHRA and YSYEKL. This CDR3 has 15 amino acids. V lost 3 bases to trimming and J lost 8 bases; unmatched junction nucleotides: 6. DNA of the CDR3: TGCGCCAGCAGCCATTACACTAGCGGGAGCGATGAGCAGTTCTTC. It yields the protein CASSHYTSGSDEQFF.

The chain employs TRBV5-1 and TRBJ2-7; TRBD2 aligns across 10 bases. J gave up 4 bases and V 2 bases, and 6 bases lay outside the gene matches. The CDR3 is 15 amino acids. Germline loops: CDR1 SGHRS, CDR2 YFSETQ. The CDR3 coding sequence is TGCGCCAGCAGCTTTGGGACTAGCGAAATATACGAGCAGTACTTC. This sequence encodes CASSFGTSEIYEQYF.

The J gene is TRBJ2-7, the V gene TRBV11-3, with 9 nucleotides matching TRBD1. V gave up 1 base and J gave up 6 bases; unmatched junction bases: 4. The germline V gene encodes CDR1 SGHNT and CDR2 YENEEA. CDR3 size: 14 residues. The DNA for the CDR3 is TGTGCCAGCAGCTTAGTTGGGACAGGGATCGAGCAGTACTTC. Its protein is CASSLVGTGIEQYF.